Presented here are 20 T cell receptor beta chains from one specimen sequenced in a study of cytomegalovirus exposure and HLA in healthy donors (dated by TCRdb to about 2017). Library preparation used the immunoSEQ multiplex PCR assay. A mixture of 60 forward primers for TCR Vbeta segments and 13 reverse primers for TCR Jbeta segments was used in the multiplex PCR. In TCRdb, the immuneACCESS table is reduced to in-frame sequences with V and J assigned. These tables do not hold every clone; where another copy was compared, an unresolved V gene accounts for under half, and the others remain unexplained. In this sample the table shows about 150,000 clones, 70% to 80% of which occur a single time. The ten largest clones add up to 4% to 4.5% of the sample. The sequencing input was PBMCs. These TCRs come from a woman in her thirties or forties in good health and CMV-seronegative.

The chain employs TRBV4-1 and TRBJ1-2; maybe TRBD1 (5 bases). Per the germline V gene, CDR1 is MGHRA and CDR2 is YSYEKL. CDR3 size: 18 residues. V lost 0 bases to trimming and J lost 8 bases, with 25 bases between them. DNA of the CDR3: TGCGCCAGCAGCCAAGATCCTACCCATGGGGGGGGTTCGAAGGGCTACACCTTC. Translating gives CASSQDPTHGGGSKGYTF.

The CDR3 nucleotides are TGTGCCAGCAGCTCGGGGGGGGACGCGTTGCGTGAGCAGTTCTTC. It encodes CASSSGGDALREQFF. V usage is TRBV11-2 and J usage is TRBJ2-1; 8 nucleotides agree with TRBD2. The ends lost 4 bases at V and 9 bases at J; junction bases unmatched: 11. Germline V gene sequence: CDR1 SGHAT, CDR2 FQNNGV. This CDR3 is built from 15 residues.

Here the CDR3 DNA reads TGTGCCAGCAGTTACGGAATGGGACTATCCTACGAGCAGTACTTC. Amino acid sequence: CASSYGMGLSYEQYF. The chain uses TRBV6-5 and TRBJ2-7, with 7 bases that match TRBD2. The CDR3 length is 15 residues. CDR1 MNHEY and CDR2 SVGAGI come from the germline V gene. J gave up 1 base and V 2 bases, and 5 bases lay outside the gene matches.

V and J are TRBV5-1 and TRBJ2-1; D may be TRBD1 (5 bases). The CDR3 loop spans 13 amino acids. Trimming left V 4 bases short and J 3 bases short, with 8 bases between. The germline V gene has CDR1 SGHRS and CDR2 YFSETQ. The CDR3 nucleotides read TGCGCCAGCAGCACGGACAACTACAATGAGCAGTTCTTC. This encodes CASSTDNYNEQFF.

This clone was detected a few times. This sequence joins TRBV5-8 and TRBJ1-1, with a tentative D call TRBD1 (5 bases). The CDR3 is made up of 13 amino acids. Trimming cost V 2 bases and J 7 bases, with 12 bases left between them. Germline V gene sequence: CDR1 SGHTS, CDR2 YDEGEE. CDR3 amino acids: CASSFTGAREAFF. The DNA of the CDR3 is TGTGCCAGCAGCTTTACAGGAGCCCGTGAAGCTTTCTTT.

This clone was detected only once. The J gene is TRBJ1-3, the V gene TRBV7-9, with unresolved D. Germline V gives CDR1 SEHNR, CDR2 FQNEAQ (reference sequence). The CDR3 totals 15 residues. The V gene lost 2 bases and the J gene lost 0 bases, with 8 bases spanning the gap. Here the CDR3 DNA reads TGTGCCAGCAGCTTAATGAGGAGCTCTGGAAACACCATATATTTT. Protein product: CASSLMRSSGNTIYF.

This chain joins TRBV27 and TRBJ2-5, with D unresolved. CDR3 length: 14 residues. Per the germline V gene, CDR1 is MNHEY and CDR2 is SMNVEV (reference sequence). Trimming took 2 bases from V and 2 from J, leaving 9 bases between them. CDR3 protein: CASSLGLPQETQYF. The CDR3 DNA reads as TGTGCCAGCAGTTTAGGGCTGCCACAAGAGACCCAGTACTTC.

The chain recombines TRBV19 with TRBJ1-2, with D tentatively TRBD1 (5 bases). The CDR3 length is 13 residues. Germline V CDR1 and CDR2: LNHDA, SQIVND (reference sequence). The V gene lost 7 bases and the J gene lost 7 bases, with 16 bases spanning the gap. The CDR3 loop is CASTWAAGGGYTF. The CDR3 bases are TGTGCCAGTACCTGGGCAGCCGGGGGTGGCTACACCTTC. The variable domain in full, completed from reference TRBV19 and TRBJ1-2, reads DGGITQSPKYLFRKEGQNVTLSCEQNLNHDAMYWYRQDPGQGLRLIYYSQIVNDFQKGDIAEGYSVSREKKESFPLTVTSAQKNPTAFYLCASTWAAGGGYTFGSGTRLTVV.

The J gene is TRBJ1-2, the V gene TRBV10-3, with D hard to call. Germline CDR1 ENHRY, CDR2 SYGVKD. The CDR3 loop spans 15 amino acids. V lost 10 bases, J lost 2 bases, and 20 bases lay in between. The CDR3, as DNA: TGTGCCACCCGGGAGGAAACTAATCCAAACTATGGCTACACCTTC. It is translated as CATREETNPNYGYTF.

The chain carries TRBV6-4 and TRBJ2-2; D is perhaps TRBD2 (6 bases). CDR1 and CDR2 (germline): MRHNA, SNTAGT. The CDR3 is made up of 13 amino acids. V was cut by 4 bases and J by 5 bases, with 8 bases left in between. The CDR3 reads CASSARETGELFF. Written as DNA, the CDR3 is TGTGCCAGCAGTGCCCGGGAGACCGGGGAGCTGTTTTTT.

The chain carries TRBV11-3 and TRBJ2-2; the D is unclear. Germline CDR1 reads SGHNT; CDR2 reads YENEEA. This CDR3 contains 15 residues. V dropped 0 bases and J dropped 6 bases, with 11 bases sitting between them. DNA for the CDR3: TGTGCCAGCAGCTTAGATAGAGTGATTGCCGGGGAGCTGTTTTTT. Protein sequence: CASSLDRVIAGELFF.

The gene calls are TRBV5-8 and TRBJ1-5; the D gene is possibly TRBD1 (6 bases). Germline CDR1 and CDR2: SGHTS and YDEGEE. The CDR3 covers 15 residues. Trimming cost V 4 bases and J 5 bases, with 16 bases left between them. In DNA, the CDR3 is TGTGCCAGCAGCCGAATTCGGGGGGCCGATCAGCCCCAGCATTTT. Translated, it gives CASSRIRGADQPQHF.

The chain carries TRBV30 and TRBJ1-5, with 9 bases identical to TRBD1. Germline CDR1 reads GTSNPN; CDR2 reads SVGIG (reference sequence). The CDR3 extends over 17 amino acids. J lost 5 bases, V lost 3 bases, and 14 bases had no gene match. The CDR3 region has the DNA TGTGCCTGGAGCCCCCGACTGGACAGGGGACTTGATCAGCCCCAGCATTTT. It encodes CAWSPRLDRGLDQPQHF.

The DNA of the CDR3 is TGTGCCAGCAGCCCTCCGGGACTAGTTGGTACCGGGGAGCTGTTTTTT. Amino acids: CASSPPGLVGTGELFF. The chain uses TRBV13 and TRBJ2-2; TRBD2 agrees at 8 bases. This CDR3 contains 16 residues. Germline V gives CDR1 PRHDT, CDR2 FYEKMQ (reference sequence). J lost 5 bases, V lost 5 bases, and 10 bases had no gene match.

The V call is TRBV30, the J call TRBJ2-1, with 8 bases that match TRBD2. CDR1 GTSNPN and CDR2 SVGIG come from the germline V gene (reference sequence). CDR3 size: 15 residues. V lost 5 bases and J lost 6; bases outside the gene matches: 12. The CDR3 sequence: CAWGGGLDWVNEQFF. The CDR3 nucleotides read TGTGCCTGGGGAGGGGGACTAGACTGGGTCAATGAGCAGTTCTTC.

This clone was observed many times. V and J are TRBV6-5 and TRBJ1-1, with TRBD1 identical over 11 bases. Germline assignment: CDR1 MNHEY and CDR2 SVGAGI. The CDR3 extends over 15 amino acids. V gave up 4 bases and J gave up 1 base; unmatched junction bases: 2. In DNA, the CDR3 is TGTGCCAGCAGTTGGACAGGGGGCAGGAACACTGAAGCTTTCTTT. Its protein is CASSWTGGRNTEAFF.

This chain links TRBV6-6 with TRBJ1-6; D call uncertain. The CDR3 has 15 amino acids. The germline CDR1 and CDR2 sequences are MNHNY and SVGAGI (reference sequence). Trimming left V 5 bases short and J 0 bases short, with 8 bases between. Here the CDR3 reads CASSLQSSYNSPLHF. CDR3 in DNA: TGTGCCAGCAGTCTACAGTCCTCCTATAATTCACCCCTCCACTTT.

DNA for the CDR3: TGTGCCAGCAGTTGGGGGGACAGGCCTAACTATGGCTACACCTTC. Protein: CASSWGDRPNYGYTF. V is TRBV7-9 and J is TRBJ1-2; TRBD1 aligns across 8 bases. CDR3 size: 15 residues. From germline, CDR1 is SEHNR and CDR2 FQNEAQ (reference sequence). The V and J ends lost 6 bases and 0 bases, in that order; junction bases with no gene match: 6. Based on the CDR3 plus reference TRBV7-9 and TRBJ1-2, the full variable domain is DTGVSQNPRHKITKRGQNVTFRCDPISEHNRLYWYRQTLGQGPEFLTYFQNEAQLEKSRLLSDRFSAERPKGSFSTLEIQRTEQGDSAMYLCASSWGDRPNYGYTFGSGTRLTVV.

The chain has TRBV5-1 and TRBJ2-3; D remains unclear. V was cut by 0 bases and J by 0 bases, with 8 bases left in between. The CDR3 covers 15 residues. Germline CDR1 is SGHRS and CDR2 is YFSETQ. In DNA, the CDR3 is TGCGCCAGCAGCTTGGTCCCGGGTAGCACAGATACGCAGTATTTT. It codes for CASSLVPGSTDTQYF.

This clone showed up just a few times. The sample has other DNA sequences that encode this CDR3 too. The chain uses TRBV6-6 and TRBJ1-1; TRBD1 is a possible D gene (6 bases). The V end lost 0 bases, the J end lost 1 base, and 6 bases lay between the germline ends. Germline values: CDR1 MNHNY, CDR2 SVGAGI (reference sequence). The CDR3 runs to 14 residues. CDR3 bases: TGTGCCAGCAGTTACTCAGGGGGGAACACTGAAGCTTTCTTT. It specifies CASSYSGGNTEAFF.